This TCR beta chain was obtained from a study of T cell responses to AZD1222 COVID-19 vaccine. Profiling relied on immunoSEQ multiplex PCR, and the TCRdb table lists in-frame clones only, not all of them. Of 130,000 to 150,000 clones in the sample, roughly 88% were seen once. Notes on the study in general: Dominant CD4 TCR responses targeted spike regions 160-218 and 743-854. Spike-specific TCR depth and breadth grew after two AZD1222 doses. Seropositivity was recorded at baseline in only 6 or 7 AZD1222 recipients.

This clone was observed a single time. Its matching antigen is unknown. Germline V gene data show CDR1 as GTSNPN and CDR2 as SVGIG (reference sequence). V lost 0 bases and J lost 8; bases outside the gene matches: 0. The CDR3 loop spans 12 amino acids. Sequences were derived from peripheral blood, sampled 28 days after the second dose of the MenACWY control vaccine. The clonotype comes from an adult who received the MenACWY meningococcal vaccine as a control. This sequence joins TRBV30 and TRBJ1-4, with 7 bases identical to TRBD1. This chain's CDR3 is CAWSVQGEKLFF. CDR3 DNA: TGTGCCTGGAGTGTACAGGGGGAAAAACTGTTTTTT.